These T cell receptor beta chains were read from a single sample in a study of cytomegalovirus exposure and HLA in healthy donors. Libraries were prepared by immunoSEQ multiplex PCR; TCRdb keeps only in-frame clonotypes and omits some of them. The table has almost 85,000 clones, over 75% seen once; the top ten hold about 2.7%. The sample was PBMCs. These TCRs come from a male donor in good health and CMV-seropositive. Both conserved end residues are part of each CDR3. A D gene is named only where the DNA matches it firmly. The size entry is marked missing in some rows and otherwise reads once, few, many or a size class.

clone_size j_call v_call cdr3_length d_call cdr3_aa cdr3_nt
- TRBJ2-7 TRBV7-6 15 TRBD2 CASSLVTSGIFEQYF TGTGCCAGCAGCTTAGTTACTAGCGGGATATTTGAGCAGTACTTC
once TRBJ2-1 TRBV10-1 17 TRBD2 CASSESLVAGGPNEQFF TGCGCCAGCAGTGAGTCCTTGGTAGCGGGAGGGCCCAATGAGCAGTTCTTC
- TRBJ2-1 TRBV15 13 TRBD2 CATRLAGANEQFF TGTGCCACCAGACTAGCGGGCGCCAATGAGCAGTTCTTC
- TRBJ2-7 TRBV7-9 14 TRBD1 CASSLGRGLYEQYF TGTGCCAGCAGCTTAGGCAGGGGGCTCTACGAGCAGTACTTC
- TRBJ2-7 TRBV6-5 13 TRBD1 CASSYGTVYEQYF TGTGCCAGCAGTTACGGGACAGTTTACGAGCAGTACTTC
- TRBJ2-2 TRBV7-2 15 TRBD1 CASSFGDRAAGELFF TGTGCCAGCAGCTTTGGGGACAGGGCCGCCGGGGAGCTGTTTTTT
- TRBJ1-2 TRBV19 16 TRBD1 CASSITGGVTRYGYTF TGTGCCAGTAGTATTACAGGGGGGGTCACGCGCTATGGCTACACCTTC
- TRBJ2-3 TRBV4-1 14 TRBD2 CASSRGTSVDTQYF TGCGCCAGCAGCCGGGGGACTAGTGTAGATACGCAGTATTTT
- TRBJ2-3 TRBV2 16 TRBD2 CASSARTSGRGVAQYF TGTGCCAGCAGTGCCCGGACTAGCGGGAGAGGCGTAGCACAGTATTTT
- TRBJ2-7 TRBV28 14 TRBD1 CASKPGQGADEQYF TGTGCCAGCAAACCCGGACAGGGGGCTGACGAGCAGTACTTC
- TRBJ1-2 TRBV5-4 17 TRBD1 CASSLGQGFTDYYGYTF TGTGCCAGCAGCCTTGGACAGGGCTTTACGGACTACTATGGCTACACCTTC
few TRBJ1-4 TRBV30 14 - CAWSRLGANEKLFF TGTGCCTGGAGTCGGCTTGGAGCTAATGAAAAACTGTTTTTT
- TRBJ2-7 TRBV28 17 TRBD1 CASSNIAARDRLDEQYF TGTGCCAGCAGCAACATCGCCGCCAGGGACAGGTTAGACGAGCAGTACTTC
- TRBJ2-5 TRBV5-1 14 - CASSLGQLKETQYF TGCGCCAGCAGCTTGGGACAACTGAAAGAGACCCAGTACTTC
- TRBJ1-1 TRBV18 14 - CASSPGDMNTEAFF TGTGCCAGCTCACCGGGAGACATGAACACTGAAGCTTTCTTT
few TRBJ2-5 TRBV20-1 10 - CSAGVVTQYF TGCAGTGCAGGAGTGGTTACCCAGTACTTC
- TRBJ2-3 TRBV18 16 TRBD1 CASSPGQGGFADTQYF TGTGCCAGCTCACCAGGACAGGGGGGGTTCGCAGATACGCAGTATTTT